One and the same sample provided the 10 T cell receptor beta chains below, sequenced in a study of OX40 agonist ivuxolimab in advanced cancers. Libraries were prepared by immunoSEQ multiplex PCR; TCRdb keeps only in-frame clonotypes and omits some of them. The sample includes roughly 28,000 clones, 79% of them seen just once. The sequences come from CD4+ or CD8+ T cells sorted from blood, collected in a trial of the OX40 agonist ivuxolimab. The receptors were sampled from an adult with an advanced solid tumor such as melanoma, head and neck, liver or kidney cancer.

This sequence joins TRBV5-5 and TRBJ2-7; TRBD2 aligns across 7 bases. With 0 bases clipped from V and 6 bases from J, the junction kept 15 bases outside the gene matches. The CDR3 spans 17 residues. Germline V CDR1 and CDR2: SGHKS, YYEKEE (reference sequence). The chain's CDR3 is CASSLELGLGLLGEQYF. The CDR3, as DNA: TGTGCCAGCAGCTTGGAATTAGGACTAGGCCTCCTAGGCGAGCAGTACTTC.

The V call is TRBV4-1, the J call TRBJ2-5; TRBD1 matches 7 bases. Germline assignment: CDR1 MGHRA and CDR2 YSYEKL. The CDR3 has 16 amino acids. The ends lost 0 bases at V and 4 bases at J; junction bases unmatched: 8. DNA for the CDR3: TGCGCCAGCAGCCAAGAGGGCGGGTACAGGGGAGAGACCCAGTACTTC. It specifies CASSQEGGYRGETQYF.

This chain's CDR3 is CASSEQAMAGNTIYF. The CDR3, as DNA: TGTGCCAGCAGTGAACAGGCGATGGCTGGAAACACCATATATTTT. This chain links TRBV2 with TRBJ1-3, with D hard to call. Germline lookup yields CDR1 SNHLY and CDR2 FYNNEI. V lost 2 bases to trimming and J lost 2 bases, with 10 bases between them. The CDR3 is 15 amino acids. The entire variable domain, with the rest obtained from reference TRBV2 and TRBJ1-3, is as follows: EPEVTQTPSHQVTQMGQEVILRCVPISNHLYFYWYRQILGQKVEFLVSFYNNEISEKSEIFDDQFSVERPDGSNFTLKIRSTKLEDSAMYFCASSEQAMAGNTIYFGEGSWLTVV.

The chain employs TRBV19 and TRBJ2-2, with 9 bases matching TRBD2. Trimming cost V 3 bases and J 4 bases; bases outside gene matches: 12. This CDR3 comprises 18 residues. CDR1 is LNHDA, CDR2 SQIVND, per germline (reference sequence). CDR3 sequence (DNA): TGTGCCAGTAGTATGAAAGGCGGGGGGGCGCGTAGCACCGGGGAGCTGTTTTTT. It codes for CASSMKGGGARSTGELFF.

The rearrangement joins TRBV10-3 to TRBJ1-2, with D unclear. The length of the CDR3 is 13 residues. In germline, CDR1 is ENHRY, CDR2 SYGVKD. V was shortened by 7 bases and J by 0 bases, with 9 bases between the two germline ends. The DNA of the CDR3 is TGTGCCATCACACCCAGGCCTAACTATGGCTACACCTTC. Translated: CAITPRPNYGYTF.

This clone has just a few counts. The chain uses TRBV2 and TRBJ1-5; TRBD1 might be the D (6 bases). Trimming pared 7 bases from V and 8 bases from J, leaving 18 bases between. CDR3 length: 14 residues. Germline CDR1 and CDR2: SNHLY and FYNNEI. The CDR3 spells CASTLGGFREPQHF. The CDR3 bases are TGTGCCAGCACTCTAGGGGGATTCCGCGAGCCCCAGCATTTT.

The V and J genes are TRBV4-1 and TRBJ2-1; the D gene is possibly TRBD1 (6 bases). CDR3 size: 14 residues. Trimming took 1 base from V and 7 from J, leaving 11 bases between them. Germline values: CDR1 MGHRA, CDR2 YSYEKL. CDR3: CASSQGTGKNEQFF. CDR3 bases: TGCGCCAGCAGCCAAGGTACAGGGAAAAATGAGCAGTTCTTC.

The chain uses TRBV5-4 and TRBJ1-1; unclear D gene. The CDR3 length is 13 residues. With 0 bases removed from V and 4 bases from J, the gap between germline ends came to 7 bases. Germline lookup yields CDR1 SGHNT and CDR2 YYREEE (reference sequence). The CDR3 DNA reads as TGTGCCAGCAGCTTGGATCTAAGCACTGAAGCTTTCTTT. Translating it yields CASSLDLSTEAFF.

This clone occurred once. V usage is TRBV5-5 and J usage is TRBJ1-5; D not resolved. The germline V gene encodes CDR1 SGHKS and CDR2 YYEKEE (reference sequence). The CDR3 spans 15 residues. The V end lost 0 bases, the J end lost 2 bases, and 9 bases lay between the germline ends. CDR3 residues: CASSLGLEGNQPQHF. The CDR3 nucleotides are TGTGCCAGCAGCTTGGGTCTCGAAGGCAATCAGCCCCAGCATTTT.

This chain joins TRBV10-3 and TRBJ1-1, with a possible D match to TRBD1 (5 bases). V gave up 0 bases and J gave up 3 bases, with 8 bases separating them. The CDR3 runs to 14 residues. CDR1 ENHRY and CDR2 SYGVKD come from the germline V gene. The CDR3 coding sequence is TGTGCCATCAGTGAGTCGAGACAGCACACTGAAGCTTTCTTT. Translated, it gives CAISESRQHTEAFF.